This T cell receptor beta chain was sequenced for a study of post-analysis software for immune sequencing data. Study in general: Both relapsing-remitting and secondary progressive multiple sclerosis featured among the disease courses, as did progressive-relapsing multiple sclerosis.

Germline V CDR1 and CDR2: SQVTM, ANQGSEA. This CDR3 spans 14 amino acids. Notes on the study in general: Strong same-batch co-clustering of samples appeared with F measure clustering. There were roughly 5 TRBV segments more frequent in patients than controls, and TRBV5-6, TRBV5-1 and TRBV20-1 were among them. Controls' normalized Chao1 diversity significantly exceeded that of multiple sclerosis patients.

Built from TCR beta cDNA, the libraries had unique molecular identifiers in them. The yield from approximately 1 to 10 million T cells was roughly 500,000 cDNA molecules in total. In TCRdb, the PCR reads were re-called with MiXCR into one record per CDR3 protein. Of roughly 540,000 distinct CDR3 sequences detected, about a third appear once; the ten largest clones hold 4.5% to 7.5%. Comments on this clonotype: Its target is unknown. A read error may be the cause here, since a much bigger clone is one base away.

Input material: blood. The V and J genes are TRBV29-1 and TRBJ2-1; 12 bases match TRBD2. This TCR derives from a girl aged 2-17 years with multiple sclerosis. This chain's CDR3 is CSPWLAGGNNKQFF. Written as DNA, the CDR3 is TGCAGCCCGTGGCTAGCGGGGGGGAACAATAAGCAGTTCTTC.